Listed below are T cell receptor beta chains from one sample, sequenced in a study of cytomegalovirus exposure and HLA in healthy donors. The data were produced by immunoSEQ multiplex PCR, yet TCRdb's version contains in-frame clones alone and is incomplete. The sample has approximately 100,000 clones; 70% to 90% are singletons. Input material: PBMCs. The receptors stem from a man aged 18 to 30 in good health and CMV-seronegative. The CDR3 runs from the conserved cysteine through the conserved F or W. A D gene is named only where the DNA matches it firmly. Clone size is given for some rows only: seen once, a few or many times, or a class if the clone is expanded.

TGCGCCAGCAGCTTCGAGCAGGGTGGAATCGGGGAGCTGTTTTTT CASSFEQGGIGELFF TRBJ2-2 NA NA TRBV5-1
TGTGCCAGCAGCCCCGGAAGCGGGGGAGCCGGGGAGCTGTTTTTT CASSPGSGGAGELFF TRBJ2-2 TRBD2 NA TRBV7-3
TGTGCCAGCAGCTTCACAGGAGCCTATGGCTACACCTTC CASSFTGAYGYTF TRBJ1-2 NA few TRBV5-6
TGTGCCAGCAGGAGGCAGATTAATGAAAAACTGTTTTTT CASRRQINEKLFF TRBJ1-4 NA NA TRBV7-9
TGTGCCAGCCTAGCGGGGGTTGGGGTGGAGACCCAGTACTTC CASLAGVGVETQYF TRBJ2-5 TRBD2 NA TRBV6-1
TGTGCCAGCAGTTCCCCGGACAGGGGGCAAGCGAATGGCTACACCTTC CASSSPDRGQANGYTF TRBJ1-2 TRBD1 NA TRBV6-6
TGTGCCAGCAGCTCCCCGGGACAGGGGAGGGATGAGCAGTTCTTC CASSSPGQGRDEQFF TRBJ2-1 TRBD1 NA TRBV7-9
TGTGCCAGTAGTATCTGGGACAGCACTGAAGCTTTCTTT CASSIWDSTEAFF TRBJ1-1 TRBD1 NA TRBV19
TGTGCCAGTAGTTCCCTAAAGACTAGCGGGGGGGGCTACAATGAGCAGTTCTTC CASSSLKTSGGGYNEQFF TRBJ2-1 TRBD2 NA TRBV19
TGTGCCAGCTCACCAGGGACAGCGGGCGAGCAGTACTTC CASSPGTAGEQYF TRBJ2-7 NA few TRBV18
TGTGCCAGCAGTTTATCAGGGAAGCATCAGCCCCAGCATTTT CASSLSGKHQPQHF TRBJ1-5 NA NA TRBV28
TGCGCCAGCAGCTTGCGGACAGGGAAGGACATTCGGTACTTC CASSLRTGKDIRYF TRBJ2-4 TRBD1 NA TRBV5-1
TGTGCCTGGAGTAATCCGGGCAGGGGAGTCTATGGCTACACCTTC CAWSNPGRGVYGYTF TRBJ1-2 NA few TRBV30
TGTGCCAGCAGCTTATCTTACAGAAACTACGAGCAGTACTTC CASSLSYRNYEQYF TRBJ2-7 NA NA TRBV11-2
TGTGCCAGCAGTTCACAGGGTAACTATGGCTACACCTTC CASSSQGNYGYTF TRBJ1-2 NA NA TRBV27
TGTGCCAGCAGCTCCCTGGGGATGACAGGTCGCGACGAGCAGTACTTC CASSSLGMTGRDEQYF TRBJ2-7 NA NA TRBV7-2